This TCR beta chain derives from a study of blood T cell repertoires in COVID-19. At the level of the study: Samples came from the United States, Italy and Spain, spanning acute and convalescent COVID-19.

Using immunoSEQ multiplex PCR, the repertoire was profiled, and TCRdb retains in-frame clones only, with some absent. The table lists about 38,000 clones, 70% to 90% of them singletons. CDR1 is SGHDT and CDR2 is YYEEEE in the germline V gene. V was clipped by 3 bases and J by 10 bases, with 20 bases between them. This CDR3 spans 15 amino acids. This receptor was obtained from a man aged 50 to 60 with active COVID-19. The chain uses TRBV5-6 and TRBJ2-1; maybe TRBD2 (6 bases). The sample comprised peripheral blood. The CDR3 DNA sequence: TGTGCCAGCAGCTCCAACGGGGGAGTCACGGGAGAGCAGTTCTTC. This codes for CASSSNGGVTGEQFF.